The next 11 T cell receptor beta chains were all read from a single sample in a study of beta chain features in type 1 diabetes. Expressed TCRB transcripts were sequenced after all isolated RNA was converted to cDNA. Profiling relied on immunoSEQ multiplex PCR, and the TCRdb table lists in-frame clones only, not all of them. The repertoire holds fewer than 20,000 clones, with about 55% as singletons. Material: stem cell memory CD4+ T cells from blood. Receptors were obtained from a woman in her late teens or twenties in good health.

This chain joins TRBV15 and TRBJ1-3; D call uncertain. The V and J ends lost 1 base and 0 bases respectively, with 10 bases between them. CDR1 LNHNV and CDR2 YYDKDF come from the germline V gene (reference sequence). The CDR3 has 16 residues. CDR3 sequence: CATSRVVTSSGNTIYF. The CDR3 DNA is TGTGCCACCAGCAGAGTCGTCACTAGCTCTGGAAACACCATATATTTT.

V gene TRBV7-2 combines with J gene TRBJ1-2; D possibly corresponds to TRBD1 (5 bases). The V end lost 1 base, the J end lost 3 bases, and 12 bases lay between the germline ends. The CDR3 runs to 15 residues. Germline V lookup: CDR1 SGHTA, CDR2 FQGNSA. CDR3 bases: TGTGCCAGCAGCTTAGAGCCCCCGGGGGACTATGGCTACACCTTC. As protein: CASSLEPPGDYGYTF.

This clone has just one count. V is TRBV5-1 and J is TRBJ2-4; 11 nucleotides align to TRBD2. V was pared by 2 bases and J by 7 bases, with 2 bases of the junction left unmatched. This CDR3 is built from 14 residues. Germline assignment: CDR1 SGHRS and CDR2 YFSETQ. As DNA, the CDR3 is TGCGCCAGCAGCTTACTAGCGGGAGAGAACATTCAGTACTTC. Amino acid sequence: CASSLLAGENIQYF. Based on the CDR3 plus reference TRBV5-1 and TRBJ2-4, the full variable domain is KAGVTQTPRYLIKTRGQQVTLSCSPISGHRSVSWYQQTPGQGLQFLFEYFSETQRNKGNFPGRFSGRQFSNSRSEMNVSTLELGDSALYLCASSLLAGENIQYFGAGTRLSVL.

The chain has TRBV10-3 and TRBJ2-3, with 7 bases aligning to TRBD2. Germline assignment: CDR1 ENHRY and CDR2 SYGVKD. CDR3 size: 14 residues. The trim removed 10 bases at V and 0 bases at J, leaving 7 bases unmatched. The CDR3 is CANSAGPSTDTQYF. In DNA form, the CDR3 reads TGTGCCAACTCAGCGGGGCCTAGCACAGATACGCAGTATTTT.

There are a few counts of this clone. The chain combines TRBV6-1 with TRBJ1-2; maybe TRBD1 (5 bases). V gave up 0 bases and J gave up 5 bases, with 7 bases separating them. Germline V gives CDR1 MNHNS, CDR2 SASEGT. The CDR3 contains 13 residues. The CDR3 DNA follows: TGTGCCAGCAGTGAAGCGGGGGGATATGGCTACACCTTC. Its protein is CASSEAGGYGYTF.

Written as DNA, the CDR3 is TGCGCCAGCAGTGGTCAGATGAACACTGAAGCTTTCTTT. It specifies CASSGQMNTEAFF. The chain has TRBV10-2 and TRBJ1-1, with no clear D. Germline values: CDR1 WSHSY, CDR2 SAAADI. Trimming removed 4 bases at V and 0 bases at J, with 6 bases between. The CDR3 is 13 amino acids.

This rearrangement joins TRBV11-2 to TRBJ1-4; 7 bases are shared with TRBD1. Losses at the gene ends were 6 bases for V and 3 bases for J; bases not matched to a gene: 13. Germline V gene sequence: CDR1 SGHAT, CDR2 FQNNGV. The CDR3 spans 17 residues. CDR3 residues: CASRKPGRGVSNEKLFF. The CDR3 region has the DNA TGTGCCAGCAGAAAACCCGGCAGGGGGGTTTCTAATGAAAAACTGTTTTTT.

This clone was counted between two and nine times. The genes are TRBV30 and TRBJ1-2, with TRBD1 as a possible D gene (6 bases). Per the germline V gene, CDR1 is GTSNPN and CDR2 is SVGIG (reference sequence). With 0 bases removed from V and 0 bases from J, the gap between germline ends came to 17 bases. This CDR3 comprises 17 residues. The CDR3, as DNA: TGTGCCTGGAGTGTACTTCGGTGGGGGCAGGCTAACTATGGCTACACCTTC. It codes for CAWSVLRWGQANYGYTF.

V usage is TRBV4-1 and J usage is TRBJ2-2; TRBD1 might be the D (5 bases). V dropped 1 base and J dropped 2 bases, with 8 bases sitting between them. The CDR3 sequence is 15 residues long. The V gene's germline CDR1 is MGHRA and CDR2 YSYEKL. The CDR3 DNA is TGCGCCAGCAGCCAAGGACAGCTCAACACCGGGGAGCTGTTTTTT. It codes for CASSQGQLNTGELFF.

The V call is TRBV7-9, the J call TRBJ1-1; D unclear. The length of the CDR3 is 13 residues. Germline CDR1 and CDR2: SEHNR and FQNEAQ (reference sequence). Trimming pared 5 bases from V and 4 bases from J, leaving 11 bases between. The DNA for the CDR3 is TGTGCCAGCAGCAGCCAGGAGGTCACTGAAGCTTTCTTT. Its protein product is CASSSQEVTEAFF.

This sequence joins TRBV6-4 and TRBJ2-7, with a weak D call TRBD2 (5 bases). The germline V and J ends were trimmed by 0 bases and 6 bases, with 9 bases remaining between them. CDR1 and CDR2 (germline): MRHNA, SNTAGT. This CDR3 has 13 amino acids. The CDR3 region is CASSDSGEGEQYF. CDR3 in DNA: TGTGCCAGCAGTGACTCGGGAGAGGGCGAGCAGTACTTC.